This T cell receptor beta chain was obtained from a study of blood T cells in healthy people across ages. Germline V gene sequence: CDR1 SGHTA, CDR2 FQGNSA. V was cut by 5 bases and J by 5 bases, with 15 bases left in between. The CDR3 loop spans 14 amino acids. Notes on the study in general: While age rose, TCR beta diversity per million T cells dropped in a roughly linear way. Unsorted PBMCs prevented conclusive naive versus antigen-experienced comparison.

Alongside a J-beta primer mix, a sample-barcoded 5' primer served in a second PCR lasting about 6 to 11 cycles. TCRdb reprocessed the 5' RACE reads with MiXCR, giving one entry per CDR3 protein. In the table there are about 830,000 distinct CDR3 sequences, approximately 67% of which are singletons. Of note for this clonotype: Its antigen is undetermined.

The J gene is TRBJ2-5, the V gene TRBV7-2; tentative D call: TRBD2 (5 bases). Sequencing used blood. This receptor was taken from a man aged 30-40 years in good health. The DNA for the CDR3 is TGTGCCAGCAGCCCGCCCGGGGTGCCGGAGACCCAGTACTTC. Its protein is CASSPPGVPETQYF.